This TCR beta chain was found in a study of cytomegalovirus exposure and HLA in healthy donors. Study observations and caveats: Researchers reportedly found TCR beta sequences accurately predicted most subjects' HLA-A and HLA-B alleles. Earlier results showed most TCR beta V segments being productive about 87% or about 30% of the time. A later analysis found common viral pathogens apparently linked to several of the most significant clusters. Most TCR sequences proved rare, with some public TCRs found in many donors.

13 Jbeta primers and 60 Vbeta primers were used for the PCR. Sequencing used immunoSEQ multiplex PCR; TCRdb keeps in-frame clones, though not all of them. The sample contains 150,000 to 200,000 clones, over 75% of which appear only once. Germline lookup yields CDR1 SQVTM and CDR2 ANQGSEA. The V gene lost 4 bases and the J gene lost 4 bases, with 8 bases spanning the gap. This CDR3 contains 12 residues. As to this clone: Its specificity is unknown.

The chain has TRBV29-1 and TRBJ2-1; no reliable D call. This sequence originates from a woman in her thirties in good health and CMV-seronegative. The sample comprised PBMCs. The CDR3 is CSVVITYNEQFF. Here the CDR3 DNA reads TGCAGCGTTGTTATTACTTACAATGAGCAGTTCTTC.